This T cell receptor beta chain was sequenced in a study of control samples from healthy donors and cancer patients. With 7 bases clipped from V and 2 bases from J, the junction kept 7 bases outside the gene matches. Germline CDR1 is MNHEY and CDR2 is SMNVEV (reference sequence). The CDR3 totals 14 residues. Repertoires were generated with immunoSEQ multiplex PCR, while TCRdb's copy carries only in-frame clones and drops some. Among 150,000 or so clones listed, approximately 93% were seen once. The TCR was taken from a man younger than 35 in good health. The sample was blood. The chain joins TRBV27 to TRBJ1-1, with TRBD1 matching over 7 bases. CDR3 coding DNA: TGTGCCAGCAACTCCCGGGACAGAAACACTGAAGCTTTCTTT. This codes for CASNSRDRNTEAFF.